This TCR beta chain was recorded in a study of blood T cells in healthy people across ages. Overall study findings and caveats: Per million T cells, TCR beta diversity dropped about linearly as age rose. Long-lived donors exceeded aged donors in naive CD4+ cells and diversity.

Turning to this clonotype: The antigen is undetermined.

It was with a sample-barcoded 5' primer and a J-beta primer mix that a second PCR of about 6 to 11 cycles was run. TCRdb itself ran the 5' RACE reads through MiXCR, one entry per CDR3 protein. The data show 910,000 or so distinct CDR3 sequences, roughly 50% seen once. Caucasian, healthy and from Russia, the donors were aged between about 6 and 100. Every sample yielded at least 6.5 million isolated PBMCs. The sample comprised blood. The sequence came from a woman in her sixties in good health.

The CDR3: CASRDHTSTYEQYF. DNA for the CDR3: TGTGCCAGCAGGGACCATACGAGCACCTACGAGCAGTACTTC. V is TRBV28 and J is TRBJ2-7; D is ambiguous. Between the trimmed V and J ends, which lost 6 bases and 2 bases, there was a span of 14 bases. The CDR3 loop spans 14 amino acids. Germline V gene lookup returns CDR1 MDHEN and CDR2 SYDVKM.